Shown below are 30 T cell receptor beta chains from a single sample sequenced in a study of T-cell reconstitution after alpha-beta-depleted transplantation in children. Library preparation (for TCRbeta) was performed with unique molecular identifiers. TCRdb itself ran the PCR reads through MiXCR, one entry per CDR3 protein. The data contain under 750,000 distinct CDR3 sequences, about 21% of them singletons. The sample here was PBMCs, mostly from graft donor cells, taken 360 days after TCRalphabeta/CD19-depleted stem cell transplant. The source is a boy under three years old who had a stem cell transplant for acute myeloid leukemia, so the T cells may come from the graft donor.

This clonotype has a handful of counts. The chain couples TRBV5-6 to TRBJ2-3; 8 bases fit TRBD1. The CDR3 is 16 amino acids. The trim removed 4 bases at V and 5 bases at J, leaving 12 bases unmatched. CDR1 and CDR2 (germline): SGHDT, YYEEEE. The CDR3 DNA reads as TGTGCCAGCAGCGCACAAACAGGGGGACGGGGAGATACGCAGTATTTT. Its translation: CASSAQTGGRGDTQYF.

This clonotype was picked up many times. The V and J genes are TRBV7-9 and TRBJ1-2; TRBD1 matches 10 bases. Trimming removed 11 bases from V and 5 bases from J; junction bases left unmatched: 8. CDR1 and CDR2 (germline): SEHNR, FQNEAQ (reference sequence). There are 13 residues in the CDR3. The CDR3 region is CAFLGDRGYGYTF. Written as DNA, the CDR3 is TGTGCCTTTCTCGGGGACAGGGGTTATGGCTACACCTTC.

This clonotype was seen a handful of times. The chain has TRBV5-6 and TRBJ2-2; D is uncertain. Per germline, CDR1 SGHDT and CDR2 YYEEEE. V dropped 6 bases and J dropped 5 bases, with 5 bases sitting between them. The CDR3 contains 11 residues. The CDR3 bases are TGTGCCAGCACCTGGACCGGGGAGCTGTTTTTT. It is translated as CASTWTGELFF.

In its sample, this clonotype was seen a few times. DNA for the CDR3: TGCAGTGGGGGAGAGAGATACAATGAGCAGTTCTTC. Amino acid sequence: CSGGERYNEQFF. The chain has TRBV20-1 and TRBJ2-1, with D maybe TRBD2 (5 bases). Trimming cost V 7 bases and J 4 bases, with 11 bases left between them. This CDR3 region has 12 residues. The V gene's germline CDR1 is DFQATT and CDR2 SNEGSKA (reference sequence).

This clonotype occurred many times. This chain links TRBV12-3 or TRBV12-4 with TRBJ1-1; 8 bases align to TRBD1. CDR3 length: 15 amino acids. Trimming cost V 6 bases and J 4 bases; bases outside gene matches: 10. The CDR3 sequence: CASSLTGAGSTEAFF. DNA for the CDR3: TGTGCCAGCAGCCTGACAGGGGCGGGGAGCACTGAAGCTTTCTTT.

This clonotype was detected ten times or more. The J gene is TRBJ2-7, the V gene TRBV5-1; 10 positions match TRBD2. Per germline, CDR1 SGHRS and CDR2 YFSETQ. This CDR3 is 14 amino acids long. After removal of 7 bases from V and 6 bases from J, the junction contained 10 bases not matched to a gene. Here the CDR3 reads CASGTGTSALEQYF. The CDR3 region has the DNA TGCGCCAGCGGGACCGGGACTAGCGCTCTCGAGCAGTACTTC.

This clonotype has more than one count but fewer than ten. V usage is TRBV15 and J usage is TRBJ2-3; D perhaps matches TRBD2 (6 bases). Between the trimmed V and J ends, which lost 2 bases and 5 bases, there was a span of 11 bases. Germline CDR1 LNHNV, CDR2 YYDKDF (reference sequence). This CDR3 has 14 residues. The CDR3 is CATSRWGDGDTQYF. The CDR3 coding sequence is TGTGCCACCAGCAGATGGGGGGATGGAGATACGCAGTATTTT.

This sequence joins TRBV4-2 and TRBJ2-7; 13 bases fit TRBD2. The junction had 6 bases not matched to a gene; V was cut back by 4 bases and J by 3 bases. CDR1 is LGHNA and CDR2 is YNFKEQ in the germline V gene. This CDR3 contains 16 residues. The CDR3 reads CASSRLGTSGIYEQYV. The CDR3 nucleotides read TGTGCCAGCAGCCGGCTGGGGACTAGCGGGATCTACGAGCAGTACGTC.

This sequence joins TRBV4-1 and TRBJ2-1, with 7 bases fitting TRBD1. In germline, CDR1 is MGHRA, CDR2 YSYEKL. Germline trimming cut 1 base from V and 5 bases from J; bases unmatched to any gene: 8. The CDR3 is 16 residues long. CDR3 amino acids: CASSQANRGFDNEQFF. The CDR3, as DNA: TGCGCCAGCAGCCAAGCTAACAGGGGTTTCGACAATGAGCAGTTCTTC.

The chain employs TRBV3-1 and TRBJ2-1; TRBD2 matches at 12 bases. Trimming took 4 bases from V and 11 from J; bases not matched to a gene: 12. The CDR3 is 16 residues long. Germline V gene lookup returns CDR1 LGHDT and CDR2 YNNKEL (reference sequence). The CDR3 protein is CASSPELAGGQMKQFF. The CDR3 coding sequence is TGTGCCAGCAGCCCAGAACTAGCGGGGGGCCAAATGAAGCAGTTCTTC.

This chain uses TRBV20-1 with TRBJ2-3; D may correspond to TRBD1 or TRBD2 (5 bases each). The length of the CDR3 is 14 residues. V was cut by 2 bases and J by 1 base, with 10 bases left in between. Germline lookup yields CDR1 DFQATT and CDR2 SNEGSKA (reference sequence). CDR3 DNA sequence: TGCAGTGCTAGACCTCTGGGGGGCACAGATACGCAGTATTTT. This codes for CSARPLGGTDTQYF.

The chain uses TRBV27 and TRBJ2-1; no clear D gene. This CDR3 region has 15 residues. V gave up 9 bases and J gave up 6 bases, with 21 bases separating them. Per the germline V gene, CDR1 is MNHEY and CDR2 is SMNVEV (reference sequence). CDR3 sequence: CASRVSVGSGNEQFF. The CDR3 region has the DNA TGTGCCAGTAGAGTCAGTGTCGGGTCTGGCAATGAGCAGTTCTTC.

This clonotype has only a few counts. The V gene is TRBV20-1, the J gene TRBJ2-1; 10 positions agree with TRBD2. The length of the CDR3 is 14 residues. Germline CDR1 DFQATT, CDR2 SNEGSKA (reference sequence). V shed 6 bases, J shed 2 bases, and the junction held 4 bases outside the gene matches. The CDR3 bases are TGCAGTGCCCTAACTAGCGGGACCTACAATGAGCAGTTCTTC. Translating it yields CSALTSGTYNEQFF.

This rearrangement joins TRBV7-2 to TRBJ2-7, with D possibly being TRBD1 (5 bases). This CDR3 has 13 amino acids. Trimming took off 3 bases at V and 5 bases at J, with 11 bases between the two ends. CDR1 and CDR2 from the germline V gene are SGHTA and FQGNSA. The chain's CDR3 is CASSLFSRDEQYF. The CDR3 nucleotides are TGTGCCAGCAGCTTGTTTTCCAGGGACGAGCAGTACTTC.

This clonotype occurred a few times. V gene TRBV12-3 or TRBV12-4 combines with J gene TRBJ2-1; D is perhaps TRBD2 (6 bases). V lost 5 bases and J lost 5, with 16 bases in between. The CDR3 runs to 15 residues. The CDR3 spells CASSPPAGYNNEQFF. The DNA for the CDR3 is TGTGCCAGCAGTCCCCCGGCGGGGTATAACAATGAGCAGTTCTTC.

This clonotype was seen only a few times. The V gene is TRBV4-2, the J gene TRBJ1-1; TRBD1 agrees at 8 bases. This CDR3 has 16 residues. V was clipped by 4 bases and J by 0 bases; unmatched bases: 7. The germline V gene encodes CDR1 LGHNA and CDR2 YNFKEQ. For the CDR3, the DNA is TGTGCCAGCAGCCTTCCAGGGGGCATTATGAACACTGAAGCTTTCTTT. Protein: CASSLPGGIMNTEAFF.

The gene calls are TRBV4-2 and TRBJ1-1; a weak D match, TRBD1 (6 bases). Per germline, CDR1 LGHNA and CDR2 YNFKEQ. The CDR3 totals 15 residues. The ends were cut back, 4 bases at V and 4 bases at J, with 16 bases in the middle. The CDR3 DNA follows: TGTGCCAGCAGCCGAGGGAACAGGGAGGGCACTGAAGCTTTCTTT. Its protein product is CASSRGNREGTEAFF.

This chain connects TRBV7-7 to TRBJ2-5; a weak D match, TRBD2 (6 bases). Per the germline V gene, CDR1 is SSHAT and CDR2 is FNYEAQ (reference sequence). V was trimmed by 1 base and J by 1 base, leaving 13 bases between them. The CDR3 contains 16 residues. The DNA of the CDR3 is TGTGCCAGCAGCTTAGATGGGCTAGCGAGCCAAGAGACCCAGTACTTC. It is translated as CASSLDGLASQETQYF. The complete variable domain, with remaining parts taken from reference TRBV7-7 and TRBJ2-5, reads GAGVSQSPRYKVTKRGQDVTLRCDPISSHATLYWYQQALGQGPEFLTYFNYEAQPDKSGLPSDRFSAERPEGSISTLTIQRTEQRDSAMYRCASSLDGLASQETQYFGPGTRLLVL.

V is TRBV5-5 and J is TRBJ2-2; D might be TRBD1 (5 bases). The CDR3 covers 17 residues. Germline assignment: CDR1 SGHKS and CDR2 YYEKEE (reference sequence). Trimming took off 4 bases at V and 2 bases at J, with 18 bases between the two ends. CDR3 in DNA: TGTGCCAGCAGCGATCAAGTTACAGGTCTAAACACCGGGGAGCTGTTTTTT. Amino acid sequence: CASSDQVTGLNTGELFF.

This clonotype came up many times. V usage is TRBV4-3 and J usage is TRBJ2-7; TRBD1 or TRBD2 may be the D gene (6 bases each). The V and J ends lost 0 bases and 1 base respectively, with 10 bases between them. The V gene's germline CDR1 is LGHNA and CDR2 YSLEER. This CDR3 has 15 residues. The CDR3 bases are TGCGCCAGCAGCCAAGAGGGAGGACAGTCCTACGAGCAGTACTTC. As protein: CASSQEGGQSYEQYF.

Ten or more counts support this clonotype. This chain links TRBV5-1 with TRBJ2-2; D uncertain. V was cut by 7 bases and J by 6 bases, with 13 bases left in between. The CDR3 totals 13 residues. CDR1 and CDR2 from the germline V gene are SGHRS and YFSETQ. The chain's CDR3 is CASALGRSGELFF. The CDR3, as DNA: TGCGCCAGCGCCCTCGGGCGATCCGGGGAGCTGTTTTTT.

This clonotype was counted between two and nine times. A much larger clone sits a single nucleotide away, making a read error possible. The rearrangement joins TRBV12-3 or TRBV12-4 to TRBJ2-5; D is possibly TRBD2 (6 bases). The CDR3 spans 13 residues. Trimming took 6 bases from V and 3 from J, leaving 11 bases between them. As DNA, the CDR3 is TGTGCCAGCAGCCCCTGGGGGGAAGAGACCCAGTACTTC. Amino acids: CASSPWGEETQYF.

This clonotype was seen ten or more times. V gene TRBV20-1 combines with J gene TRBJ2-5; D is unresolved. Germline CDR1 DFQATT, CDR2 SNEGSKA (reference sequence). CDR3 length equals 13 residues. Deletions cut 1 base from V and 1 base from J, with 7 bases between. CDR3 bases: TGCAGTGCTAGAGTACGGTTCCAAGAGACCCAGTACTTC. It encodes CSARVRFQETQYF.

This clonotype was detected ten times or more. CDR3 coding DNA: TGTGCCAGCAGCCCTGGGTTGGACAGGGGATCTTACGAGCAGTACGTC. Amino acid sequence: CASSPGLDRGSYEQYV. The rearrangement uses TRBV5-5 and TRBJ2-7; 9 bases map to TRBD1. Germline CDR1 reads SGHKS; CDR2 reads YYEKEE (reference sequence). The CDR3 is made up of 16 amino acids. J lost 4 bases, V lost 4 bases, and 12 bases had no gene match.

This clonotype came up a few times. The CDR3 DNA reads as TGCAGTGCTAGAGGGGAGTTGGGCAGACAGGGGCCCAGATACACTGAAGCTTTCTTT. It encodes CSARGELGRQGPRYTEAFF. The chain employs TRBV20-1 and TRBJ1-1, with 8 bases fitting TRBD1. The J segment lost 3 bases and the V segment lost 1 base, leaving 19 bases of the junction unmatched. The V gene's germline CDR1 is DFQATT and CDR2 SNEGSKA (reference sequence). CDR3 size: 19 residues.

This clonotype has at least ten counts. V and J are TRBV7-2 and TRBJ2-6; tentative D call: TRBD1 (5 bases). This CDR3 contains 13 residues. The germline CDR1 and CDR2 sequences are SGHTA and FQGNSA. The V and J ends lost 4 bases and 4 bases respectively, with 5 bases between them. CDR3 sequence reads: CASSWTGANVLTF. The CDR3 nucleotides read TGTGCCAGCAGCTGGACAGGGGCCAACGTCCTGACTTTC.

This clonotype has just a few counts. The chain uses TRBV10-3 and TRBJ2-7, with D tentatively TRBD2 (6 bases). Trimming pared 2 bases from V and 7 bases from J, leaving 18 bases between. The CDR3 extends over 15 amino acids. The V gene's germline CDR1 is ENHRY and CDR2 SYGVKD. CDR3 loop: CAISEPGLNLGEQYF. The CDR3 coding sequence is TGTGCCATCAGTGAGCCGGGACTCAACTTGGGGGAGCAGTACTTC.

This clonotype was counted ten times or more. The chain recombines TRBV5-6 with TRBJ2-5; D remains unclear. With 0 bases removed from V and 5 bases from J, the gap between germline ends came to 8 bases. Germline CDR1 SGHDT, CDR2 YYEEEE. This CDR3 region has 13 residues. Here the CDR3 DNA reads TGTGCCAGCAGCTTGGGAACCGGGGAGACCCAGTACTTC. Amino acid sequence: CASSLGTGETQYF.

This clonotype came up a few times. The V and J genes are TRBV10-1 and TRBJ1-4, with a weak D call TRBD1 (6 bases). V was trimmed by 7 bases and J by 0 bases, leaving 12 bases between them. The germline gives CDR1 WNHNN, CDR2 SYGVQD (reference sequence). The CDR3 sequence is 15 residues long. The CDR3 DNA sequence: TGCGCCAGCAAGGGACAACCCGCAACTAATGAAAAACTGTTTTTT. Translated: CASKGQPATNEKLFF.

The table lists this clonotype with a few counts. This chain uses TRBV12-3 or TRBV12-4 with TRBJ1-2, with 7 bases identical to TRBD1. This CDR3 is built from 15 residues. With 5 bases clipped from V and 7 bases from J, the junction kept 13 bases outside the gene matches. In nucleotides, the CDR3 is TGTGCCAGCAGTCCCCAGGGGGGGCGTCCCTTTGGCTACACCTTC. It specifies CASSPQGGRPFGYTF.